A selection of T cell receptor beta chains follows, all from one sample in a study of T cell repertoires in cytomegalovirus infection. TCRdb itself ran the reads through MiXCR, one entry per CDR3 protein. The table lists about 470,000 distinct CDR3 sequences, roughly 42% of them singletons. Their antigens remain unidentified. The starting material was cultured PBMCs, obtained from culture after CMV antigen stimulation. The receptors come from a human donor in good health (CMV status not recorded). Some clones in this sample may be carry-over from other donors' samples. The CDR3 runs from the conserved cysteine through the conserved F or W. The D gene is left open where the match is weak. Clone size, where shown, is once, few, many, or a class for clones that have expanded.

v_call	d_call	clone_size	j_call	cdr3_aa	cdr3_nt
TRBV6-8	.	.	TRBJ2-7	CASSQKGEVDEQYF	TGTGCCAGCAGTCAAAAGGGGGAGGTGGACGAGCAGTACTTC
TRBV5-4	.	.	TRBJ2-2	CASTTKTGEFFGELFF	TGTGCCAGCACGACTAAGACCGGGGAGTTTTTCGGGGAGCTGTTTTTT
TRBV7-2	TRBD2	large	TRBJ2-7	CASSSSGILSEQYF	TGTGCCAGCAGCTCAAGCGGGATTCTTTCCGAGCAGTACTTC
TRBV10-3	.	.	TRBJ1-2	CAISEWSAEATRGAIGYTF	TGTGCCATCAGTGAGTGGTCCGCAGAAGCCACCCGGGGTGCTATTGGCTACACCTTC
TRBV10-3	TRBD2	.	TRBJ2-3	CAISESGLADTQYF	TGTGCCATCAGTGAGTCGGGACTAGCGGATACGCAGTATTTT
TRBV27	TRBD2	few	TRBJ2-7	CASSLTGGSKGYEQYF	TGTGCCAGCAGTTTAACAGGCGGGAGTAAAGGGTACGAGCAGTACTTC
TRBV27	TRBD1	.	TRBJ2-1	CASSRQGEGNEQFF	TGTGCCAGCAGTAGACAGGGGGAAGGAAATGAGCAGTTCTTC
TRBV6-6	.	few	TRBJ1-5	CASSQSQPQHF	TGTGCCAGTTCGCAGTCCCAGCCCCAGCATTTT
TRBV6-6	.	.	TRBJ1-5	CASSYPPRGGKSNQPQHF	TGTGCCAGCAGTTACCCCCCCCGGGGCGGCAAGAGCAATCAGCCCCAGCATTTT
TRBV5-1	.	.	TRBJ2-1	CASSPDTTDSNEQFF	TGCGCCAGCAGCCCGGATACGACAGACTCCAATGAGCAGTTCTTC